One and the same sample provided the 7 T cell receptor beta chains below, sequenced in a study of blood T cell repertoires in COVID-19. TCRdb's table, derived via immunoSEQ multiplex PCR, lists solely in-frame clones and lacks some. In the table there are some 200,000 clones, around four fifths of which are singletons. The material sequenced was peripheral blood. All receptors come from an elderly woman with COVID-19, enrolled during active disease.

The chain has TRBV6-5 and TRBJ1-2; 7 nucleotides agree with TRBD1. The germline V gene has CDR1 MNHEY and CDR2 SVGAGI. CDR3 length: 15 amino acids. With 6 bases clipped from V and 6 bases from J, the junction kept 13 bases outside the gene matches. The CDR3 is CASRPSVGGADGYTF. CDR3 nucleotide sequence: TGTGCCAGCAGACCCAGCGTAGGGGGCGCCGATGGCTACACCTTC.

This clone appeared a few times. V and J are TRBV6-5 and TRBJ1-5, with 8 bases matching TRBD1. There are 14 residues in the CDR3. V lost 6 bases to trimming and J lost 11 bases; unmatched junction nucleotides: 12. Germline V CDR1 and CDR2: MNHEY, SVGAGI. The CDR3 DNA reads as TGTGCCAGCAGGAGCCAGGGGGCCGCCGGGGCCCAGCATTTT. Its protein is CASRSQGAAGAQHF.

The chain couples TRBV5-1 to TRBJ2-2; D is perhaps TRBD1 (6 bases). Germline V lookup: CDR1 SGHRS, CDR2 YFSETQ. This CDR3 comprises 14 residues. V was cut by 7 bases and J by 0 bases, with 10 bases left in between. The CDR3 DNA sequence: TGCGCCAGCGCTGGACAGCCGAACACCGGGGAGCTGTTTTTT. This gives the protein CASAGQPNTGELFF.

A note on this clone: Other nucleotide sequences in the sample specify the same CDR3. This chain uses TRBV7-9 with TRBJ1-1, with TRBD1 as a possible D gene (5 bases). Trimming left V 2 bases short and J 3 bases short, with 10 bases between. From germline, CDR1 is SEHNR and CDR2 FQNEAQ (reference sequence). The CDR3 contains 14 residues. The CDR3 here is CASSLPPGDTEAFF. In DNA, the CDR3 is TGTGCCAGCAGCTTACCCCCGGGGGACACTGAAGCTTTCTTT.

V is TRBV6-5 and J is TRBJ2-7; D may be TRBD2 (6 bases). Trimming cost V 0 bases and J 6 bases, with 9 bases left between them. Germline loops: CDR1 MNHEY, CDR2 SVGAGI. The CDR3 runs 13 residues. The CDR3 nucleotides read TGTGCCAGCAGTTACTCGATGGGGGGCGAGCAGTACTTC. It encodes CASSYSMGGEQYF.

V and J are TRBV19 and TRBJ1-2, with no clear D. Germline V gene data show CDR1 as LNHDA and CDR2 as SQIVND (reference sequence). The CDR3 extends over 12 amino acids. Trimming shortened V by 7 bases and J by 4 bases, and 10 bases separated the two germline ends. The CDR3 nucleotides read TGTGCCAGTAATACGGGGTTCTATGGCTACACCTTC. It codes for CASNTGFYGYTF.

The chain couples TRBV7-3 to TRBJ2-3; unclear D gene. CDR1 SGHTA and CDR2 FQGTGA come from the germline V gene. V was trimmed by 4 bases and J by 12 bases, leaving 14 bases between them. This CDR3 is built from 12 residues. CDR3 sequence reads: CASSSSQSSQYF. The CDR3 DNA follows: TGTGCCAGCAGCTCCTCACAATCATCTCAGTATTTT.